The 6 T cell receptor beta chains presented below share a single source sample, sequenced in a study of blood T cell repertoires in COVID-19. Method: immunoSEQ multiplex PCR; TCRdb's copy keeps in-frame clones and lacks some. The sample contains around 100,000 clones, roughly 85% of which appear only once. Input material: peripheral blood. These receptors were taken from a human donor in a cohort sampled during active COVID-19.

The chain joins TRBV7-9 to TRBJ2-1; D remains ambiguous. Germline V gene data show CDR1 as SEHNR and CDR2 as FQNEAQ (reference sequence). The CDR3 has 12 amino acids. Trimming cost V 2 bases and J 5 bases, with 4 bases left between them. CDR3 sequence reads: CASSLQDNEQFF. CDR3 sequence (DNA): TGTGCCAGCAGCTTACAGGACAATGAGCAGTTCTTC.

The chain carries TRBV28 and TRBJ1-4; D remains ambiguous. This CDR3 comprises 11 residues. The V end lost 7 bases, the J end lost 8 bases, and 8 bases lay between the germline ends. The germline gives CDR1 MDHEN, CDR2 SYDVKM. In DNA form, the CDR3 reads TGTGCCAGCACGGGTCTGGAAAAACTGTTTTTT. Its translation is CASTGLEKLFF.

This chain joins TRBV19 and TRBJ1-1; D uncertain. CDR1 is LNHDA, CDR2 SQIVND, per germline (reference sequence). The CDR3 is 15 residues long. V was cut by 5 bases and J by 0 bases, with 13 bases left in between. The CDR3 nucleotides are TGTGCCAGTAGTCCCCCGGGGAGGCTGAACACTGAAGCTTTCTTT. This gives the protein CASSPPGRLNTEAFF.

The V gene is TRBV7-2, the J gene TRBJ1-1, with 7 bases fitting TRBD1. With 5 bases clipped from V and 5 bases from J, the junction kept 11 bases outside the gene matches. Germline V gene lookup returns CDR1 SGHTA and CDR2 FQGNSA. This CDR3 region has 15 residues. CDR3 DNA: TGTGCCAGCAGCCCCCATCGGGACAGCGTTACTGAAGCTTTCTTT. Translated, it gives CASSPHRDSVTEAFF.

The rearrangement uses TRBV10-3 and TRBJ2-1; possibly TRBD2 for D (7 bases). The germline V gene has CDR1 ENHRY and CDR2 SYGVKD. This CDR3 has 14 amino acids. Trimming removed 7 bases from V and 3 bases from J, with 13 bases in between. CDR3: CAITEGGDYNEQFF. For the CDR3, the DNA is TGTGCCATCACCGAGGGGGGGGACTACAATGAGCAGTTCTTC.

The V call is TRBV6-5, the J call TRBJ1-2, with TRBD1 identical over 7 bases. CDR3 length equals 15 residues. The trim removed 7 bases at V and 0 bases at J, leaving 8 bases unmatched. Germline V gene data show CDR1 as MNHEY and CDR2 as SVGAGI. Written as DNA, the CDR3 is TGTGCCAGCATCAGAGACAGGGCGTCTAACTATGGCTACACCTTC. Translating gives CASIRDRASNYGYTF.